Included here is one TCR beta chain sequence, with context. The data originate from a study of OX40 agonist ivuxolimab in advanced cancers. In the study overall: Ivuxolimab is a fully human IgG2 antibody that activates OX40 (CD134). Patients in dose escalation had liver, melanoma, kidney or head and neck cancers.

The CDR3 length is 16 residues. V shed 4 bases and J shed 5 bases, with 21 bases lying between them. Looked up from germline, CDR1 is SGHNT and CDR2 is YENEEA. TCRdb's table, derived via immunoSEQ multiplex PCR, lists solely in-frame clones and lacks some. The data contain some 10,000 clones, 80% to 90% of them singletons. The TCR originated in an adult with an advanced solid tumor such as melanoma, head and neck, liver or kidney cancer. Sequenced here: CD4+ or CD8+ T cells sorted from blood, sampled in a trial of the OX40 agonist ivuxolimab. V is TRBV11-3 and J is TRBJ2-7; D remains ambiguous. CDR3 nucleotide sequence: TGTGCCAGCAGCTCCCCGGGTTCTTCCCCCCATGACGAGCAGTACTTC. As protein: CASSSPGSSPHDEQYF.